The T cell receptor beta chain described here comes from a study of PD-1 blockade in classical Hodgkin lymphoma. The method was immunoSEQ multiplex PCR; TCRdb's version includes in-frame clones alone and lacks a portion of them. This table has nearly 60,000 clones, 75% to 95% appearing once. The germline CDR1 and CDR2 sequences are MNHEY and SVGAGI. This CDR3 contains 15 residues. Trimming pared 3 bases from V and 7 bases from J, leaving 18 bases between. All patients experienced relapse after autologous stem cell transplantation, and brentuximab vedotin exposure was variable. The chain links TRBV6-5 to TRBJ1-1, with D hard to call. This sequence originates from a human donor with classical Hodgkin lymphoma. The material was peripheral blood mononuclear cells (PBMCs), obtained before the second cycle of nivolumab. This CDR3 reads CASSYIATPSREAFF. The CDR3, as DNA: TGTGCCAGCAGTTATATAGCCACACCTTCGCGTGAAGCTTTCTTT.